The source of this TCR beta chain is a study of T cell repertoires in cytomegalovirus infection. Study-wide findings and caveats: Carriers of CMV plus the relevant HLA were identified by cumulative public TCR beta family frequency.

On this clonotype: Its specificity is not known.

TCRdb reanalysed the reads using MiXCR and keeps one entry per CDR3 protein. The sample has approximately 250,000 distinct CDR3 sequences, 9% to 15% seen once. The origin of this receptor is a human donor in good health (CMV status not recorded). Some clones in this sample may be carry-over from other donors' samples. Material for sequencing was PBMCs.

The CDR3 sequence is CASSLGGATNYGYTF. The CDR3 coding sequence is TGTGCCAGCAGCTTGGGAGGAGCTACTAACTATGGCTACACCTTC. The V call is TRBV5-4, the J call TRBJ1-2, with unresolved D. Germline assignment: CDR1 SGHNT and CDR2 YYREEE (reference sequence). CDR3 size: 15 residues. Trimming pared 0 bases from V and 0 bases from J, leaving 9 bases between.